This entry concerns a single T cell receptor beta chain. The data were obtained in a study of blood T cell repertoires in COVID-19. Study-level information: Nucleic acid was either cDNA or gDNA, and it came from T cells, B-cell-depleted T cells, or PBMCs.

Trimming left V 2 bases short and J 1 base short, with 14 bases between. Per germline, CDR1 MNHNS and CDR2 SASEGT. This CDR3 comprises 16 residues. Repertoires were generated with immunoSEQ multiplex PCR, while TCRdb's copy carries only in-frame clones and drops some. Of around 38,000 clones listed, roughly nine tenths are singletons. The sample comprised peripheral blood. This sequence originates from a human donor in a cohort sampled during active COVID-19. The chain uses TRBV6-1 and TRBJ2-5; D remains ambiguous. The CDR3 is CASSETFSGGQETQYF. CDR3 sequence (DNA): TGTGCCAGCAGTGAAACGTTCTCCGGCGGCCAAGAGACCCAGTACTTC.